This T cell receptor beta chain was retrieved from a study of OX40 agonist ivuxolimab in advanced cancers. Overall study context: Three individuals attained partial responses, comprising one hepatocellular carcinoma case and two cutaneous melanoma cases. Study results and caveats: In the 0.1 to 3.0 mg/kg range, CD4+ and CD8+ blood T cells had expanded clonally by week 6.

Comments on this clone: Its specificity is not known.

The germline CDR1 and CDR2 sequences are LNHDA and SQIVND (reference sequence). V was shortened by 4 bases and J by 1 base, with 8 bases between the two germline ends. The CDR3 runs to 14 residues. No patient had autoimmune disease or received systemic immunosuppression. Repertoires were generated with immunoSEQ multiplex PCR, while TCRdb's copy carries only in-frame clones and drops some. The data contain under 40,000 clones, over 65% of them singletons. The starting material was CD4+ or CD8+ T cells sorted from blood, obtained in a trial of the OX40 agonist ivuxolimab. The sequence derives from an adult with an advanced solid tumor such as melanoma, head and neck, liver or kidney cancer. The V gene is TRBV19, the J gene TRBJ1-5; a possible D gene is TRBD1 (5 bases). CDR3 in DNA: TGTGCCAGTAGTAGACAGAGGAGCAATCAGCCCCAGCATTTT. This sequence encodes CASSRQRSNQPQHF.